This entry lists 11 T cell receptor beta chains sequenced from one sample in a study of blood T cell repertoires in COVID-19. TCRdb keeps only in-frame clones here, not all; method: immunoSEQ multiplex PCR. Here the sample spans fewer than 40,000 clones, 90% to 95% being singletons. The material sequenced was peripheral blood. These receptors originate from a human donor in a cohort sampled during active COVID-19.

V gene TRBV3-1 (or the pseudogene TRBV3-2) combines with J gene TRBJ1-5, with 7 positions matching TRBD1. Trimming removed 6 bases from V and 6 bases from J; junction bases left unmatched: 8. Germline CDR1 is LGHDT and CDR2 is YNNKEL (reference sequence). The CDR3 covers 14 residues. The CDR3 sequence is CASRERGLGQPQHF. Written as DNA, the CDR3 is TGTGCCAGCAGGGAGAGGGGGCTCGGTCAGCCCCAGCATTTT.

V and J are TRBV7-9 and TRBJ1-1; TRBD1 is a possible D gene (6 bases). V was trimmed by 1 base and J by 8 bases, leaving 8 bases between them. Germline assignment: CDR1 SEHNR and CDR2 FQNEAQ (reference sequence). The CDR3 is made up of 12 amino acids. In nucleotides, the CDR3 is TGTGCCAGCAGCTTAGGGGGACAAGAAGCTTTCTTT. Amino acid sequence: CASSLGGQEAFF.

The V call is TRBV9, the J call TRBJ1-2; D perhaps matches TRBD1 (6 bases). This CDR3 spans 14 amino acids. The V end lost 1 base, the J end lost 3 bases, and 10 bases lay between the germline ends. Looked up from germline, CDR1 is SGDLS and CDR2 is YYNGEE. CDR3 amino acids: CASSVTGLDYGYTF. CDR3 coding DNA: TGTGCCAGCAGCGTAACAGGGTTAGACTATGGCTACACCTTC.

V gene TRBV18 combines with J gene TRBJ2-2; D not certain. The CDR3 has 14 residues. Germline CDR1 reads KGHSH; CDR2 reads LQKENI. V gave up 1 base and J gave up 5 bases, with 8 bases separating them. CDR3 nucleotide sequence: TGTGCCAGCTCACCACAAAGGAGAACCGGGGAGCTGTTTTTT. Protein: CASSPQRRTGELFF.

The V and J genes are TRBV5-1 and TRBJ1-3; TRBD1 matches 7 bases. The CDR3 totals 13 residues. Germline V gene data show CDR1 as SGHRS and CDR2 as YFSETQ. V lost 3 bases to trimming and J lost 8 bases; unmatched junction nucleotides: 5. The CDR3 DNA reads as TGCGCCAGCAGCTCGACAGGGATGGACACCATATATTTT. Protein sequence: CASSSTGMDTIYF. The entire variable domain, with the rest obtained from reference TRBV5-1 and TRBJ1-3, is as follows: KAGVTQTPRYLIKTRGQQVTLSCSPISGHRSVSWYQQTPGQGLQFLFEYFSETQRNKGNFPGRFSGRQFSNSRSEMNVSTLELGDSALYLCASSSTGMDTIYFGEGSWLTVV.

This clone was seen more than once but under ten times. V gene TRBV6-2 or TRBV6-3 combines with J gene TRBJ2-2; 10 positions agree with TRBD2. V shed 6 bases, J shed 6 bases, and the junction held 10 bases outside the gene matches. Germline V CDR1 and CDR2: MNHEY, SVGEGT. CDR3 length equals 16 residues. CDR3 DNA: TGTGCCAGCAGCCCTAGCGGGAGTATCGCTGCCGGGGAGCTGTTTTTT. Translating gives CASSPSGSIAAGELFF.

The chain uses TRBV10-3 and TRBJ2-3; D unresolved. Germline V gene sequence: CDR1 ENHRY, CDR2 SYGVKD. The V gene lost 3 bases and the J gene lost 0 bases, with 10 bases spanning the gap. The CDR3 contains 15 residues. The CDR3 spells CAISDRSSSTDTQYF. The CDR3 DNA reads TGTGCCATCAGTGACCGGAGCTCTAGCACAGATACGCAGTATTTT.

This chain joins TRBV9 and TRBJ2-1, with 7 bases aligning to TRBD1. Germline values: CDR1 SGDLS, CDR2 YYNGEE. The CDR3 spans 17 residues. Losses at the gene ends were 2 bases for V and 1 base for J; bases not matched to a gene: 9. In DNA, the CDR3 is TGTGCCAGCAGCGTTATGATAGGGGGCGAATCCTACAATGAGCAGTTCTTC. It yields the protein CASSVMIGGESYNEQFF.

This clone was picked up a small number of times. The V gene is TRBV7-2, the J gene TRBJ2-2, with 7 bases fitting TRBD2. The V segment lost 2 bases and the J segment 4 bases; nucleotides outside the gene matches: 7. CDR3 size: 16 residues. Germline assignment: CDR1 SGHTA and CDR2 FQGNSA. The CDR3 sequence is CASSLSRLAGTGELFF. In DNA form, the CDR3 reads TGTGCCAGCAGCTTATCGCGACTAGCCGGCACCGGGGAGCTGTTTTTT.

The chain carries TRBV19 and TRBJ1-5; 8 positions agree with TRBD1. Germline CDR1 LNHDA, CDR2 SQIVND (reference sequence). The trim removed 3 bases at V and 5 bases at J, leaving 6 bases unmatched. There are 15 residues in the CDR3. CDR3 amino acids: CASSMEQGGHQPQHF. The CDR3 DNA reads as TGTGCCAGTAGTATGGAACAGGGGGGGCATCAGCCCCAGCATTTT.

The rearrangement links TRBV4-1 to TRBJ2-3; TRBD2 aligns across 7 bases. Germline V gene sequence: CDR1 MGHRA, CDR2 YSYEKL. There are 16 residues in the CDR3. V trimming: 1 base; J trimming: 1 base; junction bases outside the gene matches: 5. The CDR3 sequence is CASSQGTSIRTDTQYF. The CDR3 DNA sequence: TGCGCCAGCAGCCAAGGGACTAGTATTCGCACAGATACGCAGTATTTT.